This T cell receptor (beta chain) was profiled in a study of regulatory T cells in long-lasting Graves disease. Described time point: newly diagnosed GD, antithyroid drugs for less than 3 months. Preparation of the TCR library used RNA extracted from PBMCs. V dropped 3 bases and J dropped 1 base, with 7 bases sitting between them. The CDR3 has 12 amino acids. Germline V CDR1 and CDR2: SQVTM, ANQGSEA. This clonotype has ten or more counts. For TCR beta, libraries came from iRepertoire HTBI primers and Arm-PCR of CDR3 regions. TCRdb re-called the multiplex PCR reads with MiXCR, one entry per CDR3 protein. The table lists roughly 400,000 distinct CDR3 sequences, 16% of them singletons, with about 23% in the top ten. Separately, the same data were catalogued under a study of T cells in Graves' hyperthyroidism and ophthalmopathy. From that study: Before onset, by a median of approximately 6.8 months, the model predicted ophthalmopathy.

The starting material was peripheral blood mononuclear cells (PBMCs), obtained at new diagnosis, from a patient treated with antithyroid drugs. The chain couples TRBV29-1 to TRBJ2-7, with no clear D. The source of this sequence is a young woman with Graves disease. DNA for the CDR3: TGCAGCGTTGAGAACAGTTCCTACGAGCAGTACTTC. Amino acids: CSVENSSYEQYF.